What follows are 5 T cell receptor beta chains derived from one specimen sequenced in a study of blood T cell repertoires in COVID-19. Generated by immunoSEQ multiplex PCR, the TCRdb table keeps only in-frame clones and is missing some. The repertoire holds 90,000 to 120,000 clones, with about 80% as singletons. Source material: peripheral blood. These receptors were collected from a man in his 70s with acute or convalescent COVID-19.

V and J are TRBV7-9 and TRBJ2-1; perhaps TRBD2 as D (6 bases). V was trimmed by 5 bases and J by 8 bases, leaving 22 bases between them. CDR3 length equals 16 residues. Per germline, CDR1 SEHNR and CDR2 FQNEAQ (reference sequence). Here the CDR3 reads CASSERPGTAGDEQFF. CDR3 in DNA: TGTGCCAGCAGCGAGCGGCCCGGGACTGCGGGCGATGAGCAGTTCTTC. Supplemented by reference TRBV7-9 and TRBJ2-1, the full variable domain reads DTGVSQNPRHKITKRGQNVTFRCDPISEHNRLYWYRQTLGQGPEFLTYFQNEAQLEKSRLLSDRFSAERPKGSFSTLEIQRTEQGDSAMYLCASSERPGTAGDEQFFGPGTRLTVL.

This chain uses TRBV12-3 or TRBV12-4 with TRBJ2-7; 8 bases agree with TRBD1. Losses at the gene ends were 6 bases for V and 4 bases for J; bases not matched to a gene: 5. The CDR3 consists of 13 residues. The CDR3 loop is CASRSGGLYEQYF. The DNA of the CDR3 is TGTGCCAGCAGATCAGGGGGCTTATACGAGCAGTACTTC.

In this sample, this clone turned up a few times. An end of the junction does not agree with germline; a read error may underlie this. V usage is TRBV2 and J usage is TRBJ1-4; 7 bases map to TRBD1. The CDR3 consists of 11 residues. The germline V gene encodes CDR1 SNHLY and CDR2 FYNNEI. The CDR3 reads CASSQSGTVNF. CDR3 nucleotides: TGTGCCAGCAGCCAATCCGGGACAGTAAATTTT.

The V call is TRBV4-2, the J call TRBJ2-3, with 8 nucleotides matching TRBD2. The junction had 3 bases not matched to a gene; V was cut back by 2 bases and J by 2 bases. Per germline, CDR1 LGHNA and CDR2 YNFKEQ. The CDR3 spans 15 residues. CDR3 sequence reads: CASSQTGGNTDTQYF. CDR3 DNA: TGTGCCAGCAGCCAAACGGGGGGGAACACAGATACGCAGTATTTT.

Only one count was recorded for this clone. The chain carries TRBV9 and TRBJ1-1, with D maybe TRBD1 (6 bases). The V gene's germline CDR1 is SGDLS and CDR2 YYNGEE. V lost 2 bases to trimming and J lost 3 bases, with 14 bases between them. The CDR3 totals 15 residues. This CDR3 is CASSVTQGGDTEAFF. CDR3 DNA sequence: TGTGCCAGCAGCGTGACACAGGGAGGGGACACTGAAGCTTTCTTT.